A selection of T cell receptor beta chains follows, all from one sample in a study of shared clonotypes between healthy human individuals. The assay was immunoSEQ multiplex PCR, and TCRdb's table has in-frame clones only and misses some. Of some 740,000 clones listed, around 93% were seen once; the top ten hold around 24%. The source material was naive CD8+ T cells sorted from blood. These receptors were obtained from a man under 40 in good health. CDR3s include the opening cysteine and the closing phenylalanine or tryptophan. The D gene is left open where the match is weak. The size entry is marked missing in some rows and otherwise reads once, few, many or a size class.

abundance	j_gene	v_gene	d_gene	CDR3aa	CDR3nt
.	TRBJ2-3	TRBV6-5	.	CASSLRTASTDTQYF	TGTGCCAGCAGCCTCCGGACAGCTAGCACAGATACGCAGTATTTT
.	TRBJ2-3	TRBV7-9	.	CASRKGRERSPFTDTQYF	TGTGCCAGCCGAAAGGGCAGGGAGAGATCCCCGTTCACAGATACGCAGTATTTT
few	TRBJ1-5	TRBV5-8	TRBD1	CASSEDRISNQPQHF	TGTGCCAGCAGCGAGGACAGGATTAGCAATCAGCCCCAGCATTTT
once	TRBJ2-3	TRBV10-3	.	CAISESGGGPDTQYF	TGTGCCATCAGTGAGTCGGGCGGGGGCCCAGATACGCAGTATTTT
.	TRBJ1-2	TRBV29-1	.	CSVEGFYGYTF	TGCAGCGTGGAGGGTTTCTATGGCTACACCTTC
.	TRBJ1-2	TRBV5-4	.	CASSPNPPTDYGYTF	TGTGCCAGCAGCCCCAATCCCCCGACAGACTATGGCTACACCTTC
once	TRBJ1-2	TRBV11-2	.	CASSLGPHDYGYTF	TGTGCCAGCAGCTTAGGCCCCCACGACTATGGCTACACCTTC
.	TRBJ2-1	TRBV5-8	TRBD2	CASSLAGLAGDEQFF	TGTGCCAGCAGCTTGGCCGGACTAGCGGGAGATGAGCAGTTCTTC
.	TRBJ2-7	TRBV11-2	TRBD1	CASSLKKSWGQGIEQYF	TGTGCCAGCAGCTTAAAAAAGTCATGGGGACAGGGGATCGAGCAGTACTTC
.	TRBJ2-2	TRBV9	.	CASSKDSSLSNTGELFF	TGTGCCAGCAGCAAGGACAGTTCGCTTAGTAACACCGGGGAGCTGTTTTTT
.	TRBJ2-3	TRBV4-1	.	CASSPTRDVGPDTQYF	TGCGCCAGCAGCCCTACCCGGGACGTCGGGCCAGATACGCAGTATTTT
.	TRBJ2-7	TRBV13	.	CASSYLDAYEQYF	TGTGCCAGCAGCTACCTGGACGCCTACGAGCAGTACTTC
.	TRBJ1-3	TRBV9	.	CASRRNTIYF	TGTGCCAGCAGACGAAACACCATATATTTT
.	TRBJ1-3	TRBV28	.	CASSPWGMGSGNTIYF	TGTGCCAGCAGTCCATGGGGGATGGGCTCTGGAAACACCATATATTTT
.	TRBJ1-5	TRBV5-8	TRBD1	CASSQTGALNQPQHF	TGTGCCAGCAGCCAAACAGGGGCCCTCAATCAGCCCCAGCATTTT
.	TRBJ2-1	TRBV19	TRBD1	CASSRTGGAGNEQFF	TGTGCCAGTAGTAGGACAGGGGGCGCTGGGAATGAGCAGTTCTTC
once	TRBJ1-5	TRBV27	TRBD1	CASGDRSDQPQHF	TGTGCCAGCGGGGACAGGTCTGATCAGCCCCAGCATTTT
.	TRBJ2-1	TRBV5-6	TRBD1	CAGRQGARANEQFF	TGTGCCGGCAGGCAGGGGGCGCGGGCCAATGAGCAGTTCTTC
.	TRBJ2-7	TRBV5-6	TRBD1	CASSLGGGGEQYF	TGTGCCAGCAGCTTGGGAGGGGGCGGCGAGCAGTACTTC
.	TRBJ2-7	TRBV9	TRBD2	CASNPAGGYEQYF	TGTGCCAGCAATCCTGCGGGAGGGTACGAGCAGTACTTC
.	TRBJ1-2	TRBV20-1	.	CSARSGYTF	TGCAGTGCTAGGTCCGGCTACACCTTC
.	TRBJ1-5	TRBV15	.	CATSTDRTNQPQHF	TGTGCCACCAGCACGGACAGAACCAATCAGCCCCAGCATTTT
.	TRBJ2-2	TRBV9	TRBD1	CASTDPQGERIGGAGELFF	TGTGCCAGCACCGACCCTCAGGGGGAGCGAATCGGTGGCGCCGGGGAGCTGTTTTTT
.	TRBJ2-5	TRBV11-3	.	CASSSGQGGETQYF	TGTGCCAGCAGCTCCGGACAAGGCGGAGAGACCCAGTACTTC
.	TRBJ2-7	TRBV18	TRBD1	CASSPPRTGGPYEQYF	TGTGCCAGCTCACCACCGAGGACAGGGGGCCCCTACGAGCAGTACTTC
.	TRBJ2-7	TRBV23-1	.	CASSQNRVRPQRTRGQYF	TGCGCCAGCAGTCAAAACAGGGTTCGCCCCCAGAGGACCAGGGGACAGTACTTC
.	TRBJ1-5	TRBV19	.	CASSIGTDYQPQHF	TGTGCCAGTAGTATAGGGACAGATTATCAGCCCCAGCATTTT
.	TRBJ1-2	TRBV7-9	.	CASSLTGTYGYTF	TGTGCCAGCAGCTTAACAGGGACCTATGGCTACACCTTC
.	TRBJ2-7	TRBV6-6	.	CASSSPAGDEQYF	TGTGCCAGCAGTTCTCCCGCAGGGGACGAGCAGTACTTC
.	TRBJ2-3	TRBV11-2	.	CASSLRPGLDTQYF	TGTGCCAGCAGCCTAAGACCGGGACTAGATACGCAGTATTTT
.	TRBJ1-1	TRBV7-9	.	CASSSTLGAFF	TGTGCCAGCAGCTCTACCCTGGGGGCTTTCTTT
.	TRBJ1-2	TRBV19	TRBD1	CASGEPGQGAVNYGYTF	TGTGCCAGTGGAGAACCGGGACAGGGGGCTGTGAACTATGGCTACACCTTC
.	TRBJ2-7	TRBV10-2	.	CASSRDIEQYF	TGCGCCAGCAGCAGGGACATCGAGCAGTACTTC
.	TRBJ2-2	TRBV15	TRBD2	CATSRDFLTASGYTGELFF	TGTGCCACCAGCAGAGATTTTCTAACGGCTAGCGGATACACCGGGGAGCTGTTTTTT
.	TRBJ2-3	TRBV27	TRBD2	CASSPFGSTSESSTDTQYF	TGTGCCAGCAGCCCGTTTGGGTCGACTAGCGAGAGTAGCACAGATACGCAGTATTTT
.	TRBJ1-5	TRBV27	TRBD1	CASSPGTGNQPQHF	TGTGCCAGCAGTCCCGGGACAGGAAATCAGCCCCAGCATTTT
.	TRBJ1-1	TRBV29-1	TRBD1	CSVDGTGDGTEAFF	TGCAGCGTTGATGGGACAGGGGATGGCACTGAAGCTTTCTTT
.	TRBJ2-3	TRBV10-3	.	CAINPDLVSDTQYF	TGTGCCATCAATCCGGACCTTGTCTCAGATACGCAGTATTTT
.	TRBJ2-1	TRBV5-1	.	CASRLGTSLYNEQFF	TGCGCCAGCAGATTGGGGACCTCCCTTTACAATGAGCAGTTCTTC
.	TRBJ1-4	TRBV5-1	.	CASSLVQGGEKLFF	TGCGCCAGCAGCTTGGTGCAGGGTGGTGAAAAACTGTTTTTT
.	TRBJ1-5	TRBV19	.	CASRSAPGTNNQPQHF	TGTGCCAGTAGGTCAGCCCCAGGGACCAACAATCAGCCCCAGCATTTT
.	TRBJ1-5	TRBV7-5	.	CARSLYQPQHF	TGTGCCAGAAGCTTGTATCAGCCCCAGCATTTT
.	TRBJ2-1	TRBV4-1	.	CASSQSPDTQRFF	TGCGCCAGCAGCCAAAGTCCCGACACACAGCGGTTCTTC
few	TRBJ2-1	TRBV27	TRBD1	CASSLYPGQGNYNEQFF	TGTGCCAGCAGTTTATATCCGGGACAGGGGAACTACAATGAGCAGTTCTTC
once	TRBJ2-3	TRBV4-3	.	CASSQLITGSTQYF	TGCGCCAGCAGCCAACTAATCACAGGGAGTACGCAGTATTTT
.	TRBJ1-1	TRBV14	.	CASSQYLNTEAFF	TGTGCCAGCAGCCAATATCTGAACACTGAAGCTTTCTTT
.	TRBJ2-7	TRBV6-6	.	CASSYSTYEQYF	TGTGCCAGCAGTTACTCCACCTACGAGCAGTACTTC
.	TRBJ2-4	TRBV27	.	CASSPRSLAAKNIQYF	TGTGCCAGCAGTCCGCGATCACTAGCTGCCAAAAACATTCAGTACTTC
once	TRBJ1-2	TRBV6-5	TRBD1	CASSPRTGSDGYTF	TGTGCCAGCAGTCCCCGGACAGGGAGCGATGGCTACACCTTC
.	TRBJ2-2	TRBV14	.	CASSRLGASDEELFF	TGTGCCAGCAGCCGCCTTGGAGCTAGCGACGAGGAGCTGTTTTTT
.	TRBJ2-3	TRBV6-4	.	CASSDSPPDTQYF	TGTGCCAGCAGTGACTCGCCCCCAGATACGCAGTATTTT
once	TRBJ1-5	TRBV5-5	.	CASLKGDDSNQPQHF	TGTGCCAGCCTGAAGGGGGACGATAGCAATCAGCCCCAGCATTTT
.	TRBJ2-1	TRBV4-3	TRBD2	CASSQAFLAAYNEQFF	TGCGCCAGCAGCCAAGCCTTCCTAGCGGCCTACAATGAGCAGTTCTTC
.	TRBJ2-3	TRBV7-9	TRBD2	CASSLVVRESDTQYF	TGTGCCAGCAGCTTAGTTGTGCGGGAGTCAGATACGCAGTATTTT
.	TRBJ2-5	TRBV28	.	CASSLREQVDQYF	TGTGCCAGCAGTTTAAGAGAACAGGTCGACCAGTACTTC